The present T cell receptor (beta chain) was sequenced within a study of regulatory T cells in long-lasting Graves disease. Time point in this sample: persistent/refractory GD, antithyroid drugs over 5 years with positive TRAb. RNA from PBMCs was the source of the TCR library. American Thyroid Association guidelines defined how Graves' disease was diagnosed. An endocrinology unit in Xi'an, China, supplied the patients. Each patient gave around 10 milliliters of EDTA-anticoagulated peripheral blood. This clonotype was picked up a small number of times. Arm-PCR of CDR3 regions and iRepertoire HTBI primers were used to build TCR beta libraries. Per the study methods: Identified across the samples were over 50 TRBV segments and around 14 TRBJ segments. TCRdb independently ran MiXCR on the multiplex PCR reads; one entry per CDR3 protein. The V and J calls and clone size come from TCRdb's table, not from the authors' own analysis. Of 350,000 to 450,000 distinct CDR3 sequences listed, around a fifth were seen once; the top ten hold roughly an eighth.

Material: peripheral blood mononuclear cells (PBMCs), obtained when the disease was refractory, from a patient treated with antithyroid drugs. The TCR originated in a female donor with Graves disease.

CDR3 sequence: CSAPTNYGYTF. Here the CDR3 DNA reads TGCAGTGCACCGACCAACTATGGCTACACCTTC. The chain employs TRBV20-1 and TRBJ1-2; D gene ambiguous. This CDR3 has 11 residues. V shed 6 bases and J shed 2 bases, with 7 bases lying between them. The germline gives CDR1 DFQATT, CDR2 SNEGSKA (reference sequence).